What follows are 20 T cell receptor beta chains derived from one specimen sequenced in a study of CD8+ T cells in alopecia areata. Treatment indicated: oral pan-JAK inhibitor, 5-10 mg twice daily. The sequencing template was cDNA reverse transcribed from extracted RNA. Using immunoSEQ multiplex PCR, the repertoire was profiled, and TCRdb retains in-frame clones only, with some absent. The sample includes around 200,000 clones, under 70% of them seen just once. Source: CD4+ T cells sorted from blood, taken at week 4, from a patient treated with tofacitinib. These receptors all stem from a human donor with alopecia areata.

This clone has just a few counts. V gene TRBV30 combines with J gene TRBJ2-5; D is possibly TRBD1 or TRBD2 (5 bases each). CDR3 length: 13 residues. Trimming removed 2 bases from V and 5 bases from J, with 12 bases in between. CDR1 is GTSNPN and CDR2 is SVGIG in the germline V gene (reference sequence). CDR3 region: CAWSPPGSETQYF. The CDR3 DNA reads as TGTGCCTGGAGTCCCCCAGGGAGCGAGACCCAGTACTTC.

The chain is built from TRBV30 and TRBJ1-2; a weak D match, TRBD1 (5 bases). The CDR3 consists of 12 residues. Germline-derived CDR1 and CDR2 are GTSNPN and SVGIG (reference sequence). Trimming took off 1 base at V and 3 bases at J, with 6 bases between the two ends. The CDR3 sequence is CAWSGGDYGYTF. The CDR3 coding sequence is TGTGCCTGGAGTGGGGGGGACTATGGCTACACCTTC.

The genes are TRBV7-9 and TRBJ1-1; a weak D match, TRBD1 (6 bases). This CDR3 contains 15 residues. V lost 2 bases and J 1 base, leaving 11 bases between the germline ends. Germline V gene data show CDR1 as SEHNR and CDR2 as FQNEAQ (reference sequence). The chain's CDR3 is CASSLTGAGNTEAFF. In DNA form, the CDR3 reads TGTGCCAGCAGCTTAACGGGGGCGGGGAACACTGAAGCTTTCTTT. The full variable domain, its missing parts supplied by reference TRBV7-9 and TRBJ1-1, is DTGVSQNPRHKITKRGQNVTFRCDPISEHNRLYWYRQTLGQGPEFLTYFQNEAQLEKSRLLSDRFSAERPKGSFSTLEIQRTEQGDSAMYLCASSLTGAGNTEAFFGQGTRLTVV.

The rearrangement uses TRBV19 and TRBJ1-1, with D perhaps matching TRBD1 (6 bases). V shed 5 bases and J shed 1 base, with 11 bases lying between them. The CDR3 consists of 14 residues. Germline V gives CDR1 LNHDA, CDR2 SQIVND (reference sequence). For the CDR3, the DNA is TGTGCCAGTAGTCCGGGACAATGGAACACTGAAGCTTTCTTT. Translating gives CASSPGQWNTEAFF. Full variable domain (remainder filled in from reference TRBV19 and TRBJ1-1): DGGITQSPKYLFRKEGQNVTLSCEQNLNHDAMYWYRQDPGQGLRLIYYSQIVNDFQKGDIAEGYSVSREKKESFPLTVTSAQKNPTAFYLCASSPGQWNTEAFFGQGTRLTVV.

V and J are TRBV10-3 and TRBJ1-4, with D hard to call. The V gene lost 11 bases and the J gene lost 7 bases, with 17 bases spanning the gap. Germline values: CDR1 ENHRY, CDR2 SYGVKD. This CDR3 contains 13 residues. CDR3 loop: CAHCRALGEKLFF. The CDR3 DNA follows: TGTGCCCACTGCCGGGCCCTGGGTGAAAAACTGTTTTTT.

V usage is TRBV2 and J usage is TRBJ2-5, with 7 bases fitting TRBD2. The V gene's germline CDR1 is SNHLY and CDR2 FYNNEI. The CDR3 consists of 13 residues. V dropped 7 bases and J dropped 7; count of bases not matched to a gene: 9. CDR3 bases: TGTGCCAGCACCAGCGGGGTTTTTGGGACCCAGTACTTC. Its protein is CASTSGVFGTQYF.

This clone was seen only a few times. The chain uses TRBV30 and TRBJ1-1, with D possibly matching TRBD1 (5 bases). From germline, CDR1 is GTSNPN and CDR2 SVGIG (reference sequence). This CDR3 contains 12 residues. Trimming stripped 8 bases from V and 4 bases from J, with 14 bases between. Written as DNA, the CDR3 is TGTGCCGGGGAAAGAGGGGTCACTGAAGCTTTCTTT. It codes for CAGERGVTEAFF.

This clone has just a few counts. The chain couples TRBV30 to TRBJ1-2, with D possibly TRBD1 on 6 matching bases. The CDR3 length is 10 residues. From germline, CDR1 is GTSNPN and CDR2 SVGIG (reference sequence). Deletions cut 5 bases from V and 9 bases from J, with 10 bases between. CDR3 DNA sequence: TGTGCCTGGGGAGACAGGAGCTACACCTTC. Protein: CAWGDRSYTF.

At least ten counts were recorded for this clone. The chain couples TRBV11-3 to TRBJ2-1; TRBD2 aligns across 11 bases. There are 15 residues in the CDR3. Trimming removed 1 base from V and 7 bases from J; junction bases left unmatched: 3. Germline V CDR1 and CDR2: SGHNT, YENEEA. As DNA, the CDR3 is TGTGCCAGCAGCTTAGGTAGCGGGGGGGCAAATGAGCAGTTCTTC. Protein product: CASSLGSGGANEQFF. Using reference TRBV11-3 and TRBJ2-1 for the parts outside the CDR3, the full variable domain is EAGVVQSPRYKIIEKKQPVAFWCNPISGHNTLYWYLQNLGQGPELLIRYENEEAVDDSQLPKDRFSAERLKGVDSTLKIQPAELGDSAVYLCASSLGSGGANEQFFGPGTRLTVL.

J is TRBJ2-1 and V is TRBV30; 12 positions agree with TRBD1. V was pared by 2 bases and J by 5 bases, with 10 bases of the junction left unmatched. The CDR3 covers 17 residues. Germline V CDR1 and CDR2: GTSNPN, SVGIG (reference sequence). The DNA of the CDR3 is TGTGCCTGGAGTAGGGGGACAGGGGGCGAAGGGAACAATGAGCAGTTCTTC. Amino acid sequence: CAWSRGTGGEGNNEQFF.

Here the CDR3 reads CASSWTGVNQPQHF. In nucleotides, the CDR3 is TGTGCCAGTAGCTGGACAGGGGTCAATCAGCCCCAGCATTTT. The gene calls are TRBV19 and TRBJ1-5, with 9 positions matching TRBD1. CDR1 is LNHDA, CDR2 SQIVND, per germline (reference sequence). CDR3 size: 14 residues. V trimming: 6 bases; J trimming: 3 bases; junction bases outside the gene matches: 3.

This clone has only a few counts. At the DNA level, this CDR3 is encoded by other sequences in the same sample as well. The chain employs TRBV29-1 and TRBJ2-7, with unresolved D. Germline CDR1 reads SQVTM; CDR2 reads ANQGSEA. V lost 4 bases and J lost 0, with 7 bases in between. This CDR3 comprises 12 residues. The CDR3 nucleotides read TGCAGCGTTGTAGGGTCCTCCTACGAGCAGTACTTC. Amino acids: CSVVGSSYEQYF.

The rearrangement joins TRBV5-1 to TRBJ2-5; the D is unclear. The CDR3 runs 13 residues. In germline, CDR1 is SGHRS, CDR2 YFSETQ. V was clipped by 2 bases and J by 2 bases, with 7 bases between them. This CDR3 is CASSFAQQETQYF. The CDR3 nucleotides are TGCGCCAGCAGCTTCGCTCAGCAAGAGACCCAGTACTTC. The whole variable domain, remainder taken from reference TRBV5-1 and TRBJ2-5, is KAGVTQTPRYLIKTRGQQVTLSCSPISGHRSVSWYQQTPGQGLQFLFEYFSETQRNKGNFPGRFSGRQFSNSRSEMNVSTLELGDSALYLCASSFAQQETQYFGPGTRLLVL.

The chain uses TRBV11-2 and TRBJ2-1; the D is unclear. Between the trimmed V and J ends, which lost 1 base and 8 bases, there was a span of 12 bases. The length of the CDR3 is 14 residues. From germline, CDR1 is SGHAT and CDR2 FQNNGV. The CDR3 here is CASSLAQAQHEQFF. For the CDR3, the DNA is TGTGCCAGCAGCTTAGCGCAGGCTCAGCATGAGCAGTTCTTC.

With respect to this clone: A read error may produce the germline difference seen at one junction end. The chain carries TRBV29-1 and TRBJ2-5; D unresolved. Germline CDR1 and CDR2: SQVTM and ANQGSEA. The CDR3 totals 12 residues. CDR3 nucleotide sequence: TGCAGCGTTGAAGATAACCAGGAGACCCAGTACTTC. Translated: CSVEDNQETQYF.

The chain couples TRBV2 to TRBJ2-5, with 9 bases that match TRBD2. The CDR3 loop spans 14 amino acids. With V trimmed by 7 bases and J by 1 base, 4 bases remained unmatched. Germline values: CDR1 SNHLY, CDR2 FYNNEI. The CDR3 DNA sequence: TGTGCCAGCAAGCGTAGCGGGGGCCAAGAGACCCAGTACTTC. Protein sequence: CASKRSGGQETQYF.

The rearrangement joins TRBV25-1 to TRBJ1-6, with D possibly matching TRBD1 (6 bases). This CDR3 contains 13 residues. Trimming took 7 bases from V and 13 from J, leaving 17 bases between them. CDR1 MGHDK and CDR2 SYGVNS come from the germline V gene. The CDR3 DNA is TGTGCCAGCACAGGCAGGGGTGGGACTCCCCTCCACTTT. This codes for CASTGRGGTPLHF. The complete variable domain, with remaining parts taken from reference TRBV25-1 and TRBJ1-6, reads EADIYQTPRYLVIGTGKKITLECSQTMGHDKMYWYQQDPGMELHLIHYSYGVNSTEKGDLSSESTVSRIRTEHFPLTLESARPSHTSQYLCASTGRGGTPLHFGNGTRLTVT.

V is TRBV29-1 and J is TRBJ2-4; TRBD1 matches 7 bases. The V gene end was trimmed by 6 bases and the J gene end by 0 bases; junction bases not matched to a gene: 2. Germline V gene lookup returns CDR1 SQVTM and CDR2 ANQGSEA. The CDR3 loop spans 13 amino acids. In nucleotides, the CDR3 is TGCAGCGTGGGGGACAGAGCCAAAAACATTCAGTACTTC. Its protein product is CSVGDRAKNIQYF.

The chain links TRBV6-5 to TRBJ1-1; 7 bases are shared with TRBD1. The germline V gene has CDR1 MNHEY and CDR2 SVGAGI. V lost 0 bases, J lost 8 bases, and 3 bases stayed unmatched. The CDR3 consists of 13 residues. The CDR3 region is CASSYSAQGEAFF. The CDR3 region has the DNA TGTGCCAGCAGTTACTCCGCACAGGGGGAAGCTTTCTTT.

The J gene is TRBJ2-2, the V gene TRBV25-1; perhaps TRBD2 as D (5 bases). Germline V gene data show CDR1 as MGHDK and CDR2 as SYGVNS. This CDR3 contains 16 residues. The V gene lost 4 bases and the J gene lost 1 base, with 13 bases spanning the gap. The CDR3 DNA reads TGTGCCAGCAGTGCTCGGGGTGGCTGGAACACCGGGGAGCTGTTTTTT. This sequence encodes CASSARGGWNTGELFF. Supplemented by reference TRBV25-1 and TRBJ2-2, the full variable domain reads EADIYQTPRYLVIGTGKKITLECSQTMGHDKMYWYQQDPGMELHLIHYSYGVNSTEKGDLSSESTVSRIRTEHFPLTLESARPSHTSQYLCASSARGGWNTGELFFGEGSRLTVL.